Below are 25 T cell receptor beta chains sequenced from a single sample in a study of vaccination and CD4 T cells after COVID-19. Sequenced with the Oncomine TCR Beta short-read assay was DNA taken from cultured CD4+ T cells. MiXCR was run by TCRdb on the PCR reads, yielding one entry per CDR3 protein. The top ten hold just over 8.5% of the sample, which has tens of thousands of distinct CDR3 sequences, 70% seen once. These TCRs are of unknown antigen specificity. Treatment specified: approximately nine-day PBMC culture with coronavirus spike peptide pools or control peptides (ViraFEST assay). Sequences were obtained from CD4+ T cells from blood, cultured in vitro. These receptors were collected from a human donor who had recovered from COVID-19.

The rearrangement links TRBV27 to TRBJ1-5; a possible D gene is TRBD1 (5 bases). CDR3 length: 16 residues. The V gene lost 6 bases and the J gene lost 3 bases, with 18 bases spanning the gap. Germline values: CDR1 MNHEY, CDR2 SMNVEV (reference sequence). CDR3 bases: TGTGCCAGCAGCCCGCTCCGCAGGGTGGACAATCAGCCCCAGCATTTT. This codes for CASSPLRRVDNQPQHF.

This clonotype appeared a few times. This chain links TRBV20-1 with TRBJ1-2; no definite D call. The CDR3 consists of 11 residues. From germline, CDR1 is DFQATT and CDR2 SNEGSKA (reference sequence). V lost 3 bases to trimming and J lost 2 bases, with 4 bases between them. The CDR3 DNA reads TGCAGTGCTAGGCTGAACTATGGCTACACCTTC. It specifies CSARLNYGYTF.

The V gene is TRBV5-1, the J gene TRBJ1-2; 7 bases are shared with TRBD1. The V gene's germline CDR1 is SGHRS and CDR2 YFSETQ. Trimming took 3 bases from V and 3 from J; bases not matched to a gene: 5. This CDR3 is built from 14 residues. In DNA, the CDR3 is TGCGCCAGCAGCTCGCAAACAGGGGACTATGGCTACACCTTC. Its translation is CASSSQTGDYGYTF.

The sample holds one count of this clonotype. The V call is TRBV7-2, the J call TRBJ1-2, with 10 bases identical to TRBD1. The CDR3 runs to 13 residues. Germline loops: CDR1 SGHTA, CDR2 FQGNSA. With V trimmed by 5 bases and J by 8 bases, 5 bases remained unmatched. CDR3 in DNA: TGTGCCAGCAGCCCAGGGACAGGGGCCGGCTACACCTTC. Protein product: CASSPGTGAGYTF.

This clonotype has more than one count but fewer than ten. The rearrangement joins TRBV7-2 to TRBJ2-5; D possibly corresponds to TRBD1 (6 bases). Per germline, CDR1 SGHTA and CDR2 FQGNSA. Trimming stripped 3 bases from V and 4 bases from J, with 9 bases between. The CDR3 loop spans 13 amino acids. The CDR3 is CASSLGQAETQYF. The CDR3 DNA follows: TGTGCCAGCAGCTTGGGACAAGCAGAGACCCAGTACTTC.

CDR3: CASSLVFRTNQPQHF. For the CDR3, the DNA is TGTGCCAGCAGTTTGGTATTCCGGACCAATCAGCCCCAGCATTTT. The chain has TRBV28 and TRBJ1-5, with D unresolved. Trimming left V 3 bases short and J 3 bases short, with 12 bases between. The CDR3 has 15 amino acids. CDR1 MDHEN and CDR2 SYDVKM come from the germline V gene.

The V and J genes are TRBV30 and TRBJ2-7, with 8 bases identical to TRBD1. V lost 3 bases and J lost 3; bases outside the gene matches: 4. The CDR3 length is 13 residues. Germline lookup yields CDR1 GTSNPN and CDR2 SVGIG (reference sequence). The CDR3 here is CAWSRTGSYEQYF. DNA for the CDR3: TGTGCCTGGAGCCGGACAGGGAGCTACGAGCAGTACTTC.

This chain uses TRBV27 with TRBJ1-2; D perhaps matches TRBD1 (6 bases). This CDR3 is 14 amino acids long. Per the germline V gene, CDR1 is MNHEY and CDR2 is SMNVEV (reference sequence). V was pared by 7 bases and J by 3 bases, with 15 bases between. CDR3: CASTQGRGDYGYTF. The CDR3 DNA is TGTGCCAGCACCCAAGGCAGGGGAGACTATGGCTACACCTTC.

The table lists this clonotype with a count of one. V is TRBV5-1 and J is TRBJ1-1; D not certain. The CDR3 loop spans 12 amino acids. Deletions cut 2 bases from V and 10 bases from J, with 12 bases between. Germline assignment: CDR1 SGHRS and CDR2 YFSETQ. Here the CDR3 reads CASSFPGPSAFF. The CDR3 DNA follows: TGCGCCAGCAGCTTTCCTGGGCCTTCAGCTTTCTTT.

This clonotype was seen a single time. This chain links TRBV27 with TRBJ2-6; D is possibly TRBD1 or TRBD2 (5 bases each). Trimming pared 3 bases from V and 4 bases from J, leaving 10 bases between. CDR1 and CDR2 (germline): MNHEY, SMNVEV (reference sequence). CDR3 length equals 15 residues. This chain's CDR3 is CASSLWGTGANVLTF. The CDR3 region has the DNA TGTGCCAGCAGTTTGTGGGGGACCGGGGCCAACGTCCTGACTTTC.

V is TRBV5-8 and J is TRBJ1-2, with 8 bases fitting TRBD1. The CDR3 has 13 residues. Germline CDR1 SGHTS, CDR2 YDEGEE. J lost 5 bases, V lost 3 bases, and 3 bases had no gene match. The CDR3 region is CASSSRGPYGYTF. CDR3 in DNA: TGTGCCAGCAGCTCCAGGGGGCCATATGGCTACACCTTC.

The chain carries TRBV28 and TRBJ2-3; D is unclear. This CDR3 spans 13 amino acids. Germline loops: CDR1 MDHEN, CDR2 SYDVKM. V was pared by 6 bases and J by 4 bases, with 11 bases between. The CDR3 spells CASRKTPADTQYF. The DNA for the CDR3 is TGTGCCAGCAGAAAGACCCCCGCAGATACGCAGTATTTT.

J is TRBJ2-5 and V is TRBV12-3 or TRBV12-4; no definite D call. The length of the CDR3 is 13 residues. The ends were cut back, 4 bases at V and 7 bases at J, with 13 bases in the middle. The CDR3 nucleotides are TGTGCCAGCAGTTCGGACCTTTTGGGGACCCAGTACTTC. It translates to CASSSDLLGTQYF.

The CDR3 loop reads CAWRKAGGRYEQYF. The DNA for the CDR3 is TGTGCCTGGAGGAAAGCGGGAGGGCGATACGAGCAGTACTTC. This sequence joins TRBV30 and TRBJ2-7; 10 nucleotides align to TRBD2. Germline values: CDR1 GTSNPN, CDR2 SVGIG (reference sequence). Trimming took 3 bases from V and 4 from J; bases not matched to a gene: 6. The CDR3 has 14 residues.

The rearrangement joins TRBV7-8 to TRBJ2-2, with TRBD2 matching 13 bases. The CDR3 is 17 amino acids. J gave up 5 bases and V 5 bases, and 8 bases lay outside the gene matches. From germline, CDR1 is SGHVS and CDR2 FQNEAQ. DNA for the CDR3: TGTGCCAGCAGCCGCTCGCAGGGACTAGCGGGGACCGGGGAGCTGTTTTTT. Translation: CASSRSQGLAGTGELFF.

This chain connects TRBV15 to TRBJ1-2, with D perhaps TRBD1 (5 bases). Germline lookup yields CDR1 LNHNV and CDR2 YYDKDF (reference sequence). The CDR3 contains 15 residues. Trimming removed 4 bases at V and 1 base at J, with 13 bases between. CDR3 in amino acids: CATSNTGADNYGYTF. The CDR3 coding sequence is TGTGCCACCAGCAATACCGGGGCGGATAACTATGGCTACACCTTC.

This chain connects TRBV2 to TRBJ1-6, with D hard to call. V lost 3 bases to trimming and J lost 0 bases, with 6 bases between them. The CDR3 contains 15 residues. Per the germline V gene, CDR1 is SNHLY and CDR2 is FYNNEI. In nucleotides, the CDR3 is TGTGCCAGCAGTGACAGGAGCTCCTATAATTCACCCCTCCACTTT. It yields the protein CASSDRSSYNSPLHF.

The V and J genes are TRBV30 and TRBJ1-5; 7 nucleotides align to TRBD1. The junction had 3 bases not matched to a gene; V was cut back by 3 bases and J by 4 bases. Germline V gives CDR1 GTSNPN, CDR2 SVGIG (reference sequence). The CDR3 is 13 amino acids. The CDR3 DNA follows: TGTGCCTGGAGCTTACAGGGGAATCAGCCCCAGCATTTT. Protein product: CAWSLQGNQPQHF.

This chain uses TRBV12-3 or TRBV12-4 with TRBJ2-4; perhaps TRBD1 as D (7 bases). The CDR3 runs 14 residues. The V end was cut by 7 bases, the J end by 1 base, with 11 bases between. The CDR3 DNA sequence: TGTGCCAGCACCAGGGGGGCGGCCAAAAACATTCAGTACTTC. Amino acids: CASTRGAAKNIQYF.

This chain uses TRBV12-3 or TRBV12-4 with TRBJ1-5; the match to TRBD1 covers 12 bases. V lost 6 bases and J lost 11; bases outside the gene matches: 11. The CDR3 length is 15 residues. In DNA, the CDR3 is TGTGCCAGCAGCACCGTCCCGGGACAGGGGGCGACCCAGCATTTT. Amino acid sequence: CASSTVPGQGATQHF.

This chain uses TRBV6-5 with TRBJ2-5; no definite D call. CDR3 size: 13 residues. CDR1 and CDR2 from the germline V gene are MNHEY and SVGAGI. V was trimmed by 0 bases and J by 5 bases, leaving 7 bases between them. The CDR3 region has the DNA TGTGCCAGCAGTTACTCAGGGCTTGAGACCCAGTACTTC. This sequence encodes CASSYSGLETQYF.

This clonotype showed up just a few times. The rearrangement links TRBV12-3 or TRBV12-4 to TRBJ2-4; 10 bases are shared with TRBD1. The V gene end was trimmed by 5 bases and the J gene end by 7 bases; junction bases not matched to a gene: 5. This CDR3 region has 14 residues. CDR3 amino acids: CASSGDRGRNIQYF. The CDR3 region has the DNA TGTGCCAGCAGTGGAGACAGGGGGCGTAACATTCAGTACTTC.

In nucleotides, the CDR3 is TGTGCCAGCAGTTTCCGCCCCTCCTACGAGCAGTACTTC. Translation: CASSFRPSYEQYF. The chain combines TRBV27 with TRBJ2-7; D is unclear. V was cut by 3 bases and J by 0 bases, with 6 bases left in between. CDR3 length: 13 amino acids. Germline V CDR1 and CDR2: MNHEY, SMNVEV (reference sequence).

This rearrangement joins TRBV6-1 to TRBJ2-2; D assignment may be TRBD1 or TRBD2 (5 bases each). The length of the CDR3 is 16 residues. Germline CDR1 is MNHNS and CDR2 is SASEGT. The germline V and J ends were trimmed by 7 bases and 3 bases, with 18 bases remaining between them. Written as DNA, the CDR3 is TGTGCCAGCATGCGGGTCACAGGCGTCTACACCGGGGAGCTGTTTTTT. Its protein product is CASMRVTGVYTGELFF.

This clonotype was seen a handful of times. This chain's CDR3 is CAIVGAGAGQPQHF. The DNA for the CDR3 is TGTGCCATTGTAGGGGCGGGGGCGGGTCAGCCCCAGCATTTT. J is TRBJ1-5 and V is TRBV28, with D perhaps TRBD1 (6 bases). The CDR3 loop spans 14 amino acids. Germline V CDR1 and CDR2: MDHEN, SYDVKM. V lost 10 bases to trimming and J lost 6 bases, with 19 bases between them.